This T cell receptor (beta chain) emerged from a study of T cell responses to AZD1222 COVID-19 vaccine. Sequencing was performed with immunoSEQ multiplex PCR; in TCRdb, only in-frame clones are kept and a portion is missing. The sample has approximately 200,000 clones, about 94% seen once; the top ten hold around 1.7%. Overall study results and limits: In a largely white British group with more females than males, clonal diversity was possibly underestimated. Spike-specific TCR breadth and depth both grew after two AZD1222 doses.

With respect to this clone: Its cognate antigen is unknown.

The sequencing used peripheral blood, collected 28 days after the second dose of the MenACWY control vaccine. This TCR derives from an adult who received the MenACWY meningococcal vaccine as a control.

This CDR3 reads CASSPRGRQSNQPQHF. The CDR3 nucleotides are TGTGCCAGCAGTCCGAGGGGTCGGCAGAGCAATCAGCCCCAGCATTTT. The chain is built from TRBV28 and TRBJ1-5; TRBD1 might be the D (5 bases). V was clipped by 5 bases and J by 1 base, with 15 bases between them. Germline lookup yields CDR1 MDHEN and CDR2 SYDVKM. CDR3 size: 16 residues.